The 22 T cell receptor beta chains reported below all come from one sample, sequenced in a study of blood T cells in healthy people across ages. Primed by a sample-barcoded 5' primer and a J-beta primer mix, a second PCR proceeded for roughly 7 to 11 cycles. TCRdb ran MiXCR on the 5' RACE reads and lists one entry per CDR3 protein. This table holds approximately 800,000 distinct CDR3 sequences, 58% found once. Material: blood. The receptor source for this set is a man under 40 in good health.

Here the CDR3 reads CASSQGTDSPLHF. The CDR3 nucleotides are TGCGCCAGCAGTCAGGGTACGGACTCACCCCTCCACTTT. The chain joins TRBV5-1 to TRBJ1-6, with D maybe TRBD1 (5 bases). V shed 5 bases and J shed 10 bases, with 13 bases lying between them. This CDR3 region has 13 residues. CDR1 and CDR2 (germline): SGHRS, YFSETQ. The full variable domain, its missing parts supplied by reference TRBV5-1 and TRBJ1-6, is KAGVTQTPRYLIKTRGQQVTLSCSPISGHRSVSWYQQTPGQGLQFLFEYFSETQRNKGNFPGRFSGRQFSNSRSEMNVSTLELGDSALYLCASSQGTDSPLHFGNGTRLTVT.

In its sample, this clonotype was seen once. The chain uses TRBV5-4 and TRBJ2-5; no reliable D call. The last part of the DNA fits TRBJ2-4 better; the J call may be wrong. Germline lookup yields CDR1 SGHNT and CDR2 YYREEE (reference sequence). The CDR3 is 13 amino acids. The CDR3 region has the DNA TGTGCCAGCAGCTTGTGGGGTACAAACATTCAGTACTTC. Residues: CASSLWGTNIQYF.

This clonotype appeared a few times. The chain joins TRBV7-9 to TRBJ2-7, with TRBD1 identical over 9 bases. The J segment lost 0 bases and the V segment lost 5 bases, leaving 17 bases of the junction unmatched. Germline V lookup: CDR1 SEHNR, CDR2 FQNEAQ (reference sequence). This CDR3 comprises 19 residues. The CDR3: CASSPHRDRVFISSYEQYF. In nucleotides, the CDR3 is TGTGCCAGCAGCCCCCACCGGGACAGGGTGTTTATAAGCTCCTACGAGCAGTACTTC.

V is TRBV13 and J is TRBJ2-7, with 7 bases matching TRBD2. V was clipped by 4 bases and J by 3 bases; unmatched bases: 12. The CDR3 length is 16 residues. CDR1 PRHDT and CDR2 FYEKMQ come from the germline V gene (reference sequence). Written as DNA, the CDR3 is TGTGCCAGCAGCTCAGGTGGGGATGGGGGGGTCTACGAGCAGTACTTC. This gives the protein CASSSGGDGGVYEQYF.

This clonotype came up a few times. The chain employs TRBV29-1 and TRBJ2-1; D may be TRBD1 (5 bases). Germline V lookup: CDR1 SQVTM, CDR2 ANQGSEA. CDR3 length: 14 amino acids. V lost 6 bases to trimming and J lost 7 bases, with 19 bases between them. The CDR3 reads CSVDLTQGGNEQFF. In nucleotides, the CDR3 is TGCAGCGTGGATCTTACTCAGGGTGGTAATGAGCAGTTCTTC.

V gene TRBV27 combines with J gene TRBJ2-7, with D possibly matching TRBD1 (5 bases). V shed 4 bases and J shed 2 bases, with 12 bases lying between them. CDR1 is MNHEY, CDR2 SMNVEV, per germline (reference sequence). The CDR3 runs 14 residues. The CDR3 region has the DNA TGTGCCAGCAGTTCCGCAGGACAAACCTACGAGCAGTACTTC. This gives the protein CASSSAGQTYEQYF.

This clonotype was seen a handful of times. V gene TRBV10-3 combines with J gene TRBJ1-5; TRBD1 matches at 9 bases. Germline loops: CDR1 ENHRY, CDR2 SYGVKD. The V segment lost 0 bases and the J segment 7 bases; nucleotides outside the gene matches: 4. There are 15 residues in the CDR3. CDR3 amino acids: CAISESGQGLQPQHF. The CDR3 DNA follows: TGTGCCATCAGTGAGTCGGGACAGGGCTTACAGCCCCAGCATTTT.

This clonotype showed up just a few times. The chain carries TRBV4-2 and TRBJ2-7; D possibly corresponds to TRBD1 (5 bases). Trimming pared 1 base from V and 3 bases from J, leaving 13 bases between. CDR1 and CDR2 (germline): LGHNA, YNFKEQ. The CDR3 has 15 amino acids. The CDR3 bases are TGTGCCAGCAGCCAAGTGGGCACAGGTGACTACGAGCAGTACTTC. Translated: CASSQVGTGDYEQYF.

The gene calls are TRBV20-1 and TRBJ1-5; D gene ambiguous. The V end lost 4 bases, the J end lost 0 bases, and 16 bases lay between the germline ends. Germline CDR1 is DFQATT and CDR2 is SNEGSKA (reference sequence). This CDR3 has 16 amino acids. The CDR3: CSATGVTPYSNQPQHF. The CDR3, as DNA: TGCAGTGCTACAGGAGTCACCCCCTATAGCAATCAGCCCCAGCATTTT.

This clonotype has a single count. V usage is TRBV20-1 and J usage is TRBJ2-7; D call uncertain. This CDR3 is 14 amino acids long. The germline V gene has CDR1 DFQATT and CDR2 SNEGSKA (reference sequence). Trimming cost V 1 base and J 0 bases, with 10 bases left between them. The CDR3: CSARAHGDSYEQYF. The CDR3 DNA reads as TGCAGTGCTAGAGCACATGGGGACTCCTACGAGCAGTACTTC.

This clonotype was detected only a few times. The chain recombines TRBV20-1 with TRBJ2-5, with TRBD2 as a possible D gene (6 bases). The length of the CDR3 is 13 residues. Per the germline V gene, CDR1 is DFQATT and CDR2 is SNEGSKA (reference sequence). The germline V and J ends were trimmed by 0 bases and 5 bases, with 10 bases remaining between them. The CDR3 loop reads CSARDLREETQYF. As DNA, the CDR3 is TGCAGTGCTAGAGACTTACGGGAGGAGACCCAGTACTTC.

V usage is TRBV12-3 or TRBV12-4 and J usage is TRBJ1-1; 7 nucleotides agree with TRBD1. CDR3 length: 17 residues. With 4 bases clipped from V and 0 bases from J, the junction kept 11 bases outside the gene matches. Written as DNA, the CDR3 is TGTGCCAGCAGTTCTACCGGGACAGTGTGGTTGAACACTGAAGCTTTCTTT. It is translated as CASSSTGTVWLNTEAFF.

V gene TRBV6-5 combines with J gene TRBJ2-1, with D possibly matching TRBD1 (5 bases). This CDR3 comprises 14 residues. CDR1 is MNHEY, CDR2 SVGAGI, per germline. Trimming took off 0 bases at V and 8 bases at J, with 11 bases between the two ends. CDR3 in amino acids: CASSYSKGRYEQFF. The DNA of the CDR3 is TGTGCCAGCAGTTACTCGAAGGGGCGTTATGAGCAGTTCTTC.

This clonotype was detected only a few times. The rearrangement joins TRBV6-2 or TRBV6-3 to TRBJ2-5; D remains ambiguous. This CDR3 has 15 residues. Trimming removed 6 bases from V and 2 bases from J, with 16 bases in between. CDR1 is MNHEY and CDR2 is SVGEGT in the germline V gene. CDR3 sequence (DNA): TGTGCCAGCAGGCTTGGGTTTGAATTACAAGAGACCCAGTACTTC. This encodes CASRLGFELQETQYF.

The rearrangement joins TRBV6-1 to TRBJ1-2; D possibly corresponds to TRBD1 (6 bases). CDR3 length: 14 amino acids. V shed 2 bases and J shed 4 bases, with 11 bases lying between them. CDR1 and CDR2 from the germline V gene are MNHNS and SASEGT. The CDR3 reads CASSEMARGYGYTF. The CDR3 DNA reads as TGTGCCAGCAGTGAAATGGCCAGGGGCTATGGCTACACCTTC.

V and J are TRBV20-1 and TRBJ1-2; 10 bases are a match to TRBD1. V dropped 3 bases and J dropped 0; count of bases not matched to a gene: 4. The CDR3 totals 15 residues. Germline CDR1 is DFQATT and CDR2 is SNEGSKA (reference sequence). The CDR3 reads CSAREGQGANYGYTF. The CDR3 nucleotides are TGCAGTGCTAGGGAAGGACAGGGGGCTAACTATGGCTACACCTTC.

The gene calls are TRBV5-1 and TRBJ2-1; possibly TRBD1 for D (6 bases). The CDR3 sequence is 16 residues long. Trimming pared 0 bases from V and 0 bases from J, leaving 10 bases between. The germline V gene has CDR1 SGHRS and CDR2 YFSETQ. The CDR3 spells CASSLATRGSYNEQFF. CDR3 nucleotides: TGCGCCAGCAGCTTGGCCACCAGGGGCTCCTACAATGAGCAGTTCTTC.

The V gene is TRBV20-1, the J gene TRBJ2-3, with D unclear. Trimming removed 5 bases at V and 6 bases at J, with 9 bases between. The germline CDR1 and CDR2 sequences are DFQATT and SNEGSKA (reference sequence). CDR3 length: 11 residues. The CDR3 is CSAPVYDTQYF. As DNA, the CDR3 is TGCAGTGCTCCGGTCTACGATACGCAGTATTTT.

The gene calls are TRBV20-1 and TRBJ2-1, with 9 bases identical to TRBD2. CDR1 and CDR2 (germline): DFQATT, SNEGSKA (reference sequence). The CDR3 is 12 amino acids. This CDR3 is CLGAGGPNEQFF. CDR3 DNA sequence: TGCCTCGGGGCGGGAGGGCCTAATGAGCAGTTCTTC.

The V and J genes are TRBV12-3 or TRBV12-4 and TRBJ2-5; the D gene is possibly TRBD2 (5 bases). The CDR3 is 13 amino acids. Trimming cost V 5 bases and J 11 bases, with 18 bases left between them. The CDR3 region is CASSPNPVWEQYF. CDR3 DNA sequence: TGTGCCAGCAGTCCAAACCCCGTGTGGGAGCAGTACTTC.

CDR3: CASSLVPGNYNEQFF. In DNA, the CDR3 is TGCGCCAGCAGCTTGGTCCCGGGGAACTACAATGAGCAGTTCTTC. J is TRBJ2-1 and V is TRBV5-1; weak D call: TRBD2 (5 bases). The germline V gene encodes CDR1 SGHRS and CDR2 YFSETQ. Trimming removed 0 bases from V and 3 bases from J, with 10 bases in between. The CDR3 loop spans 15 amino acids. The full variable domain, in which reference TRBV5-1 and TRBJ2-1 provide the parts outside the CDR3, is KAGVTQTPRYLIKTRGQQVTLSCSPISGHRSVSWYQQTPGQGLQFLFEYFSETQRNKGNFPGRFSGRQFSNSRSEMNVSTLELGDSALYLCASSLVPGNYNEQFFGPGTRLTVL.

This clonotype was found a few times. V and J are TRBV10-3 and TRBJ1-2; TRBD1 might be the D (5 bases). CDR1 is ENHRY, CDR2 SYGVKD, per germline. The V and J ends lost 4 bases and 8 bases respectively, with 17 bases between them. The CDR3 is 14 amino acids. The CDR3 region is CAISGGSDLGGYTF. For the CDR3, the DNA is TGTGCCATCAGTGGGGGGTCCGACCTAGGGGGCTACACCTTC.